Presented here are 26 T cell receptor beta chains from one specimen sequenced in a study of shared clonotypes between healthy human individuals. Sequencing was performed with immunoSEQ multiplex PCR; in TCRdb, only in-frame clones are kept and a portion is missing. The data show about 510,000 clones, with almost 97% seen just once and 0.06% held by the top ten. Sequenced sample: naive CD4+ T cells sorted from blood. Subset meaning: CD45RA+ positively selected. These receptor sequences come from a young woman in good health.

As regards this clone: This specimen includes other DNA sequences encoding the same CDR3. CDR3 sequence: CASSRDRNTEAFF. As DNA, the CDR3 is TGTGCCAGCAGTCGAGACAGGAACACTGAAGCTTTCTTT. V is TRBV6-1 and J is TRBJ1-1, with D maybe TRBD1 (5 bases). Germline V gene sequence: CDR1 MNHNS, CDR2 SASEGT. V gave up 5 bases and J gave up 1 base, with 8 bases separating them. The CDR3 is made up of 13 amino acids.

The chain couples TRBV12-5 to TRBJ2-5; 9 positions match TRBD1. V shed 5 bases, J shed 5 bases, and the junction held 3 bases outside the gene matches. CDR3 size: 13 residues. CDR1 and CDR2 from the germline V gene are LGHNT and FRNRAP. The DNA of the CDR3 is TGTGCTAGTGGTGGGGACAGGGCGGAGACCCAGTACTTC. It encodes CASGGDRAETQYF.

The genes are TRBV18 and TRBJ1-5; the match to TRBD1 covers 8 bases. Germline CDR1 and CDR2: KGHSH and LQKENI. The CDR3 sequence is 15 residues long. V was clipped by 9 bases and J by 4 bases; unmatched bases: 11. The CDR3 reads CASVPTGVENQPQHF. The CDR3 bases are TGTGCCAGTGTACCGACAGGGGTTGAGAATCAGCCCCAGCATTTT. Based on the CDR3 plus reference TRBV18 and TRBJ1-5, the full variable domain is NAGVMQNPRHLVRRRGQEARLRCSPMKGHSHVYWYRQLPEEGLKFMVYLQKENIIDESGMPKERFSAEFPKEGPSILRIQQVVRGDSAAYFCASVPTGVENQPQHFGDGTRLSIL.

This rearrangement joins TRBV29-1 to TRBJ2-3, with TRBD2 as a possible D gene (6 bases). This CDR3 is 14 amino acids long. Between the trimmed V and J ends, which lost 3 bases and 2 bases, there was a span of 12 bases. The germline V gene encodes CDR1 SQVTM and CDR2 ANQGSEA. This CDR3 is CSVDSGPNTDTQYF. In DNA, the CDR3 is TGCAGCGTTGATAGCGGCCCTAACACAGATACGCAGTATTTT.

The gene calls are TRBV28 and TRBJ2-5; tentative D call: TRBD2 (5 bases). Near its end, the DNA agrees better with TRBJ2-7, so the J call may be wrong. The CDR3 loop spans 15 amino acids. Germline values: CDR1 MDHEN, CDR2 SYDVKM. In DNA form, the CDR3 reads TGTGCCAGCAGCCCGTTCCCCCGGGACTCCTACGAGCAGTACTTC. Translating it yields CASSPFPRDSYEQYF.

The gene calls are TRBV28 and TRBJ2-7; D is perhaps TRBD1 (6 bases). The CDR3 is 14 residues long. V lost 6 bases to trimming and J lost 7 bases, with 19 bases between them. CDR1 and CDR2 (germline): MDHEN, SYDVKM. The CDR3 here is CASSWAGAQREQYF. CDR3 sequence (DNA): TGTGCCAGCAGCTGGGCAGGGGCCCAGAGGGAGCAGTACTTC. Full variable domain (missing parts from reference TRBV28 and TRBJ2-7): DVKVTQSSRYLVKRTGEKVFLECVQDMDHENMFWYRQDPGLGLRLIYFSYDVKMKEKGDIPEGYSVSREKKERFSLILESASTNQTSMYLCASSWAGAQREQYFGPGTRLTVT.

This clone has only one observation. This rearrangement joins TRBV27 to TRBJ2-7, with D tentatively TRBD1 (5 bases). The CDR3 length is 13 residues. In germline, CDR1 is MNHEY, CDR2 SMNVEV (reference sequence). Between the trimmed V and J ends, which lost 8 bases and 3 bases, there was a span of 14 bases. The CDR3 is CASAEQVGYEQYF. The DNA of the CDR3 is TGTGCCAGCGCGGAACAGGTCGGCTACGAGCAGTACTTC.

The chain uses TRBV2 and TRBJ1-1; D is undetermined. This CDR3 is built from 13 residues. V was shortened by 3 bases and J by 4 bases, with 9 bases between the two germline ends. CDR1 is SNHLY, CDR2 FYNNEI, per germline. The CDR3 is CASSDLGSTEAFF. CDR3 nucleotides: TGTGCCAGCAGTGATCTCGGGAGCACTGAAGCTTTCTTT.

The chain links TRBV2 to TRBJ1-1, with TRBD1 matching over 8 bases. Germline V CDR1 and CDR2: SNHLY, FYNNEI. The CDR3 is 14 residues long. V shed 6 bases and J 4 bases; nucleotides not matched to a gene: 7. The CDR3 DNA is TGTGCCAGCAGGGAGGACAGGGTGGGCACTGAAGCTTTCTTT. This encodes CASREDRVGTEAFF. Supplemented by reference TRBV2 and TRBJ1-1, the full variable domain reads EPEVTQTPSHQVTQMGQEVILRCVPISNHLYFYWYRQILGQKVEFLVSFYNNEISEKSEIFDDQFSVERPDGSNFTLKIRSTKLEDSAMYFCASREDRVGTEAFFGQGTRLTVV.

The chain links TRBV7-6 to TRBJ2-3; D is uncertain. V was trimmed by 1 base and J by 0 bases, leaving 8 bases between them. The CDR3 sequence is 15 residues long. The germline gives CDR1 SGHVS, CDR2 FNYEAQ. The CDR3 spells CASSLVPSSTDTQYF. The CDR3 coding sequence is TGTGCCAGCAGCTTAGTTCCCAGTAGCACAGATACGCAGTATTTT.

This chain uses TRBV6-1 with TRBJ1-1; D call uncertain. V dropped 6 bases and J dropped 3 bases, with 14 bases sitting between them. Germline CDR1 reads MNHNS; CDR2 reads SASEGT. The CDR3 extends over 14 amino acids. CDR3 DNA: TGTGCCAGCAGGCCCCGGAGGCGGGACACTGAAGCTTTCTTT. It specifies CASRPRRRDTEAFF.

J is TRBJ2-1 and V is TRBV7-2, with 7 nucleotides matching TRBD2. V gave up 6 bases and J gave up 0 bases; unmatched junction bases: 11. CDR1 is SGHTA, CDR2 FQGNSA, per germline. The CDR3 contains 17 residues. This CDR3 is CASRNKKRGTSYNEQFF. Written as DNA, the CDR3 is TGTGCCAGCAGAAATAAAAAGCGGGGCACCTCCTACAATGAGCAGTTCTTC.

The V and J genes are TRBV28 and TRBJ2-7; 7 positions agree with TRBD1. In germline, CDR1 is MDHEN, CDR2 SYDVKM. CDR3 length: 13 residues. The ends lost 3 bases at V and 4 bases at J; junction bases unmatched: 3. CDR3 coding DNA: TGTGCCAGCAGTTTCCGGGACAGATACGAGCAGTACTTC. Protein: CASSFRDRYEQYF. Variable domain in full (rest from reference TRBV28 and TRBJ2-7): DVKVTQSSRYLVKRTGEKVFLECVQDMDHENMFWYRQDPGLGLRLIYFSYDVKMKEKGDIPEGYSVSREKKERFSLILESASTNQTSMYLCASSFRDRYEQYFGPGTRLTVT.

The genes are TRBV19 and TRBJ1-5; 10 nucleotides match TRBD1. V lost 3 bases and J lost 0; bases outside the gene matches: 8. The CDR3 is 18 residues long. The V gene's germline CDR1 is LNHDA and CDR2 SQIVND (reference sequence). CDR3 nucleotides: TGTGCCAGTAGTATTGGACAGGGGGTAAAACATAGCAATCAGCCCCAGCATTTT. Its translation is CASSIGQGVKHSNQPQHF.

The chain uses TRBV6-5 and TRBJ1-1; no firm D call. The CDR3 length is 15 residues. V was shortened by 2 bases and J by 1 base, with 11 bases between the two germline ends. Germline V gives CDR1 MNHEY, CDR2 SVGAGI. The CDR3 region is CASSYPLRGNTEAFF. As DNA, the CDR3 is TGTGCCAGCAGTTACCCCCTCCGTGGGAACACTGAAGCTTTCTTT.

This chain uses TRBV19 with TRBJ2-1, with D perhaps TRBD2 (6 bases). Trimming shortened V by 0 bases and J by 5 bases, and 14 bases separated the two germline ends. CDR3 size: 16 residues. Germline CDR1 and CDR2: LNHDA and SQIVND (reference sequence). This CDR3 reads CASSIEAGRRNNEQFF. DNA of the CDR3: TGTGCCAGTAGTATAGAAGCAGGGAGGCGAAACAATGAGCAGTTCTTC. Full variable domain (remainder filled in from reference TRBV19 and TRBJ2-1): DGGITQSPKYLFRKEGQNVTLSCEQNLNHDAMYWYRQDPGQGLRLIYYSQIVNDFQKGDIAEGYSVSREKKESFPLTVTSAQKNPTAFYLCASSIEAGRRNNEQFFGPGTRLTVL.

The rearrangement uses TRBV28 and TRBJ1-2, with 10 positions matching TRBD1. With V trimmed by 7 bases and J by 7 bases, 6 bases remained unmatched. CDR1 is MDHEN and CDR2 is SYDVKM in the germline V gene. This CDR3 has 13 residues. The CDR3: CASTIGTGVGYTF. Written as DNA, the CDR3 is TGTGCCAGCACCATCGGGACAGGGGTTGGCTACACCTTC.

The genes are TRBV5-1 and TRBJ2-2, with a possible D match to TRBD1 (5 bases). CDR1 and CDR2 from the germline V gene are SGHRS and YFSETQ. V lost 4 bases and J 1 base, leaving 8 bases between the germline ends. The CDR3 extends over 14 amino acids. The CDR3 DNA is TGCGCCAGCAGCCTACAGGAGAACACCGGGGAGCTGTTTTTT. Its protein product is CASSLQENTGELFF.

This clone has only one observation. The J gene is TRBJ2-6, the V gene TRBV5-1; D not certain. Trimming took off 1 base at V and 1 base at J, with 3 bases between the two ends. CDR3 length equals 14 residues. CDR1 and CDR2 from the germline V gene are SGHRS and YFSETQ. The CDR3 bases are TGCGCCAGCAGCTTGCGGTCTGGGGCCAACGTCCTGACTTTC. Translating it yields CASSLRSGANVLTF.

The rearrangement uses TRBV9 and TRBJ2-1; 10 bases are a match to TRBD2. Unmatched junction bases numbered 8, after V lost 0 bases and J lost 2 bases. Looked up from germline, CDR1 is SGDLS and CDR2 is YYNGEE. This CDR3 has 18 amino acids. In DNA form, the CDR3 reads TGTGCCAGCAGCGTAGCAAGTAGCGGGGGGCTTACCTACAATGAGCAGTTCTTC. Protein sequence: CASSVASSGGLTYNEQFF.

The chain joins TRBV30 to TRBJ1-4; the match to TRBD1 covers 8 bases. The germline gives CDR1 GTSNPN, CDR2 SVGIG (reference sequence). The CDR3 has 12 amino acids. The junction had 0 bases not matched to a gene; V was cut back by 5 bases and J by 4 bases. DNA for the CDR3: TGTGCCTGGGACAGGGGTAATGAAAAACTGTTTTTT. As protein: CAWDRGNEKLFF. The full variable domain, rest sourced from reference TRBV30 and TRBJ1-4, is SQTIHQWPATLVQPVGSPLSLECTVEGTSNPNLYWYRQAAGRGLQLLFYSVGIGQISSEVPQNLSASRPQDRQFILSSKKLLLSDSGFYLCAWDRGNEKLFFGSGTQLSVL.

The chain recombines TRBV19 with TRBJ2-7; 13 nucleotides agree with TRBD2. Trimming removed 3 bases from V and 2 bases from J; junction bases left unmatched: 4. The CDR3 contains 16 residues. The germline gives CDR1 LNHDA, CDR2 SQIVND (reference sequence). The CDR3 region is CASSMGLAGPAYEQYF. CDR3 DNA: TGTGCCAGTAGTATGGGACTAGCGGGACCTGCCTACGAGCAGTACTTC.

This clone showed up just once. The chain employs TRBV2 and TRBJ1-5; D uncertain. The CDR3 runs 14 residues. V dropped 7 bases and J dropped 2 bases, with 12 bases sitting between them. Germline-derived CDR1 and CDR2 are SNHLY and FYNNEI. CDR3 residues: CASNQGRGNQPQHF. CDR3 sequence (DNA): TGTGCCAGCAATCAAGGGCGGGGCAATCAGCCCCAGCATTTT.

This clone was seen just once. The chain couples TRBV27 to TRBJ1-5, with D perhaps matching TRBD1 (5 bases). The germline CDR1 and CDR2 sequences are MNHEY and SMNVEV (reference sequence). This CDR3 spans 13 amino acids. Deletions cut 6 bases from V and 0 bases from J, with 6 bases between. The CDR3 protein is CASRRGSNQPQHF. DNA for the CDR3: TGTGCCAGCAGGAGGGGTAGCAATCAGCCCCAGCATTTT.

This chain joins TRBV19 and TRBJ2-5; 13 positions agree with TRBD2. The germline V gene encodes CDR1 LNHDA and CDR2 SQIVND (reference sequence). V lost 6 bases, J lost 4 bases, and 5 bases stayed unmatched. The CDR3 has 15 amino acids. Here the CDR3 DNA reads TGTGCCAGTAGCCGTGGACTAGCGGGAGCAGAGACCCAGTACTTC. Translating gives CASSRGLAGAETQYF.

About this clone: The sample contains more than one DNA sequence encoding this CDR3. The V gene is TRBV28, the J gene TRBJ2-7; D is unclear. Germline lookup yields CDR1 MDHEN and CDR2 SYDVKM. V was trimmed by 3 bases and J by 3 bases, leaving 6 bases between them. The CDR3 runs 12 residues. The CDR3 region has the DNA TGTGCCAGCAGTTTCTTGGGCTACGAGCAGTACTTC. It is translated as CASSFLGYEQYF.